This paragraph covers one T cell receptor beta chain sequence. The antigen is unknown. Constant-region reverse primers amplified full-length variable regions, followed by semi-nested Nested Universal Primer A PCR. TCRdb reprocessed the 5' RACE reads via MiXCR and lists one record per CDR3 protein. The table shows around 52,000 distinct CDR3 sequences, with more than 25% occurring only once. Study findings and constraints: The TCR gene usage of tumor memory CD4+ T cells clustered together with blood and lymph node memory CD4+ cells and with lymph node naive CD4+ cells. Larger-cohort validation covered only one TCR beta V-J rearrangement.

Germline V lookup: CDR1 SGHRS, CDR2 YFSETQ. The V gene end was trimmed by 4 bases and the J gene end by 3 bases; junction bases not matched to a gene: 9. The CDR3 contains 16 residues. The chain links TRBV5-1 to TRBJ2-1; 8 nucleotides line up with TRBD2. The clonotype comes from a female donor with breast cancer. Sequenced: tumor-infiltrating memory CD4+ T cells sorted from the breast tumor. Subset denoted: memory CD4+ T cells, CD4+CD45RO+CD25-. CDR3 coding DNA: TGCGCCAGCAGCACCCAAGCGGGAGTTTGCTACAATGAGCAGTTCTTC. Translating it yields CASSTQAGVCYNEQFF.